The rows below give T cell receptor beta chains drawn from one sample of a study of blood T cell repertoires in COVID-19. Sequencing was performed with immunoSEQ multiplex PCR; in TCRdb, only in-frame clones are kept and a portion is missing. The table shows over 80,000 clones, with roughly 90% occurring only once. Sequences were obtained from peripheral blood. The receptor source for this set is a man between 60 and 70 years old with acute or convalescent COVID-19. The CDR3 runs from the conserved cysteine through the conserved F or W. D genes are given only for firm matches. The size field is filled for only some rows; it gives once, few, many or a size class.

size: .
J: TRBJ2-5
V: TRBV20-1
D: .
DNA: TGCAGTGCTACACCGGGGGATCGAGACTTC
CDR3: CSATPGDRDF

size: .
J: TRBJ2-2
V: TRBV3-1/TRBV3-2
D: TRBD2
DNA: TGTGCCAGCAGCCCATCCAGCGGGGTTACCGGGGAGCTGTTTTTT
CDR3: CASSPSSGVTGELFF

size: .
J: TRBJ1-1
V: TRBV19
D: TRBD1
DNA: TGTGCCAGTAGCGGACAGGGGGCTTTGGTAAACACTGAAGCTTTCTTT
CDR3: CASSGQGALVNTEAFF

size: once
J: TRBJ2-1
V: TRBV19
D: .
DNA: TGTGCCAGTAGTATAGATTCGGGAGAATCCTACAATGAGCAGTTCTTC
CDR3: CASSIDSGESYNEQFF

size: .
J: TRBJ1-4
V: TRBV4-2
D: .
DNA: TGTGCCAGCAGCCAAGATCTCCAGGGCGCGGCTGAAAAACTGTTTTTT
CDR3: CASSQDLQGAAEKLFF

size: .
J: TRBJ1-4
V: TRBV7-2
D: .
DNA: TGTGCCAGCAGCTTAAGAGGGAACACTAATGAAAAACTGTTTTTT
CDR3: CASSLRGNTNEKLFF

size: .
J: TRBJ1-4
V: TRBV18
D: .
DNA: TGTGCCAGCTCACCACTGAACACAGGGACCGTTAATGAAAAACTGTTTTTT
CDR3: CASSPLNTGTVNEKLFF

size: .
J: TRBJ1-1
V: TRBV11-2
D: .
DNA: TGTGCCAGCAGCTTAGATAGGAACACTGAAGCTTTCTTT
CDR3: CASSLDRNTEAFF

size: once
J: TRBJ2-4
V: TRBV5-1
D: .
DNA: TGCGCCAGCAGCTTGGCCGAGGGGGTTGCCAAAAACATTCAGTACTTC
CDR3: CASSLAEGVAKNIQYF

size: once
J: TRBJ2-1
V: TRBV27
D: .
DNA: TGTGCCAGCAGTTTAATCCCTGGCGGGCACAATGAGCAGTTCTTC
CDR3: CASSLIPGGHNEQFF

size: .
J: TRBJ1-1
V: TRBV20-1
D: .
DNA: TGCGGAGAAGTACTGAACACTGAAGCTTTCTTT
CDR3: CGEVLNTEAFF

size: .
J: TRBJ1-2
V: TRBV7-2
D: TRBD1
DNA: TGTGCCAGCAGCCTGGACAGGGTGGCAGGCTACACCTTC
CDR3: CASSLDRVAGYTF

size: once
J: TRBJ2-5
V: TRBV20-1
D: TRBD2
DNA: TGCAGTGCTAGTGCGGGAGAAACCCTGTACCAAGAGACCCAGTACTTC
CDR3: CSASAGETLYQETQYF

size: .
J: TRBJ1-6
V: TRBV11-2
D: .
DNA: TGTGCCAGCAGCTTAGACCCGCGCTTACCACCAAGCTCCTATAATTCACCCCTCCACTTT
CDR3: CASSLDPRLPPSSYNSPLHF

size: .
J: TRBJ2-3
V: TRBV28
D: .
DNA: TGTGCCAGCAGTTTATGGCGGTTAACTAGCACAGATACGCAGTATTTT
CDR3: CASSLWRLTSTDTQYF

size: .
J: TRBJ2-2
V: TRBV6-2/TRBV6-3
D: .
DNA: TGTGCCAGCAGTTATGGGCGGAACACCGGGGAGCTGTTTTTT
CDR3: CASSYGRNTGELFF